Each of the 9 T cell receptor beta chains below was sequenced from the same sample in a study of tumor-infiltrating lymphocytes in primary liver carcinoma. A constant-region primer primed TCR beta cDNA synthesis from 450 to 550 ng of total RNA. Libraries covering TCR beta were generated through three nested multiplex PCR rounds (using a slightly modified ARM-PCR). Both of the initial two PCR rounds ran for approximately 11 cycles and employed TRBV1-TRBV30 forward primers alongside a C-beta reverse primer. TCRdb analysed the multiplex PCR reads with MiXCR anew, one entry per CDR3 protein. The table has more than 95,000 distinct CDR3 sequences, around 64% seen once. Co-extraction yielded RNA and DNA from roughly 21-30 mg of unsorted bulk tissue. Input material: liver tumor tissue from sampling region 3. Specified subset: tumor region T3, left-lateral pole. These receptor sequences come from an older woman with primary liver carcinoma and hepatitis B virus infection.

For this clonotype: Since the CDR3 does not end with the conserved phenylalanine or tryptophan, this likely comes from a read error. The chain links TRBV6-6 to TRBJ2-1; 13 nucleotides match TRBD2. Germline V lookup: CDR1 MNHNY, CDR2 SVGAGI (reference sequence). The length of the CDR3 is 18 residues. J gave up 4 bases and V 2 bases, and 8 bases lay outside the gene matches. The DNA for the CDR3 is TGTGCCAGCAGTTACACCTCCGGGACTAGCGGGAAATACAATGAGCAGTTCTCC. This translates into CASSYTSGTSGKYNEQFS.

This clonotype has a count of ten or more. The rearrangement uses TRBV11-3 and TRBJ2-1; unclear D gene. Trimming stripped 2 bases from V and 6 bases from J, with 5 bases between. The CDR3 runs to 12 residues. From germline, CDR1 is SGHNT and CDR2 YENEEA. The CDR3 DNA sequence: TGTGCCAGCAGCTTAAATGCCAATGAGCAGTTCTTC. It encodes CASSLNANEQFF.

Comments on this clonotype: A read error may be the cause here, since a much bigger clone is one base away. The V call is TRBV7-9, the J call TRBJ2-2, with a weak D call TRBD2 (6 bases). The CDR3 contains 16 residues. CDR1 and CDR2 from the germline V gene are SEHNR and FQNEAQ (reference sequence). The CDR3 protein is CAISLPGGIDTGELFF. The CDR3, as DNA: TGTGCCATCAGCTTGCCGGGCGGGATCGACACCGGGGAGCTGTTTTTT.

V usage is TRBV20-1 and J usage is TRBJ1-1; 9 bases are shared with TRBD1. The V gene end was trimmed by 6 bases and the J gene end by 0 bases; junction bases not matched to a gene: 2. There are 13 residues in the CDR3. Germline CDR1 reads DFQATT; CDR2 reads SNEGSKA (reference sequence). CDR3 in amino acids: CSARDRVNTEAFF. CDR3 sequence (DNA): TGCAGTGCGAGGGACAGGGTGAACACTGAAGCTTTCTTT.

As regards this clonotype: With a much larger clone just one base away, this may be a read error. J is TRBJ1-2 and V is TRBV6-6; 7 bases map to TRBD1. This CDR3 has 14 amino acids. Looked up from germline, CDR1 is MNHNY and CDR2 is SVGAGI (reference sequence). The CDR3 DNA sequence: TGTGCCAGCAGTGACGCTGGGACAGTCTATAGCTACACCTTC. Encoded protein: CASSDAGTVYSYTF.

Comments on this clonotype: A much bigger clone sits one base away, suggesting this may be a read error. As DNA, the CDR3 is TGCGCCAGCAGCTTGGAAAGTAGGGATACGCAGTATTTT. Its translation is CASSLESRDTQYF. This sequence joins TRBV5-1 and TRBJ2-3; D not certain. CDR3 length equals 13 residues. CDR1 is SGHRS, CDR2 YFSETQ, per germline. Between the trimmed V and J ends, which lost 0 bases and 6 bases, there was a span of 8 bases. Filled out from reference TRBV5-1 and TRBJ2-3, the complete variable domain reads KAGVTQTPRYLIKTRGQQVTLSCSPISGHRSVSWYQQTPGQGLQFLFEYFSETQRNKGNFPGRFSGRQFSNSRSEMNVSTLELGDSALYLCASSLESRDTQYFGPGTRLTVL.

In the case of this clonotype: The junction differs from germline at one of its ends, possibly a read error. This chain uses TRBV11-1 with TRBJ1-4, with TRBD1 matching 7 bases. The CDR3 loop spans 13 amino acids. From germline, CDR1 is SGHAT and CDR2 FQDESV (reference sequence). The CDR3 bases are TGTGCCAACAGCAGGGGGGCTAATGAAAAACTGTTTTTT. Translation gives CANSRGANEKLFF.

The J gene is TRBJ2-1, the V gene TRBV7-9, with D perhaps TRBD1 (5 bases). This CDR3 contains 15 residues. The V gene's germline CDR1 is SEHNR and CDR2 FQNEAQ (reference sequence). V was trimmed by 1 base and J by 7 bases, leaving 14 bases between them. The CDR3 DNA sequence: TGTGCCAGCAGCTTAGTAGTACAGGTGGGAAATGAGCAGTTCTTC. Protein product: CASSLVVQVGNEQFF.

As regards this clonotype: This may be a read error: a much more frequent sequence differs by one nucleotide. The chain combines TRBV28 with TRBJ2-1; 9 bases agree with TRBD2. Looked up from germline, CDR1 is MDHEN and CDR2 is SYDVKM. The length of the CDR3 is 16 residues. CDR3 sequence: CAISSPLAGRGNEQFF. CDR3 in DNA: TGTGCCATCAGTTCCCCTCTAGCGGGACGGGGGAATGAGCAGTTCTTC.